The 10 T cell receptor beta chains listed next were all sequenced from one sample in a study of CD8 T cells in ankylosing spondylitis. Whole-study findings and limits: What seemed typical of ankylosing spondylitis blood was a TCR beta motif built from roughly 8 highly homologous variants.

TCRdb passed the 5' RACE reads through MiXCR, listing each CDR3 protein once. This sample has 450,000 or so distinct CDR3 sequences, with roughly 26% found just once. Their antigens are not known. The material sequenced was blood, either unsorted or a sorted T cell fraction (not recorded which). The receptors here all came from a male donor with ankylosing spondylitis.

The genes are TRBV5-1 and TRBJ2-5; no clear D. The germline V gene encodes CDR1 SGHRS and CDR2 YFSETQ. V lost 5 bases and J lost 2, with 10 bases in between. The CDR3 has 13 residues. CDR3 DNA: TGCGCCAGCAGTGGGTCCGGACAAGAGACCCAGTACTTC. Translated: CASSGSGQETQYF.

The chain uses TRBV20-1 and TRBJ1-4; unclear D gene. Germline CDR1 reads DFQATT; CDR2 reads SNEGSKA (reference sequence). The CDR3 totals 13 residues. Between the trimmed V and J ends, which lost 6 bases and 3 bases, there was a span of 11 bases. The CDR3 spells CSAQELANEKLFF. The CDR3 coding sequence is TGCAGTGCCCAGGAGCTGGCTAATGAAAAACTGTTTTTT.

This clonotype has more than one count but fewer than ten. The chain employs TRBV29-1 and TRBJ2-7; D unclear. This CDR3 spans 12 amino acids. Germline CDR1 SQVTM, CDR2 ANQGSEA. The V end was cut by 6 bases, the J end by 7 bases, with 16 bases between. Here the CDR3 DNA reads TGCAGCGTCCCGACTGGGCCACGGGAGCAGTACTTC. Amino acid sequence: CSVPTGPREQYF.

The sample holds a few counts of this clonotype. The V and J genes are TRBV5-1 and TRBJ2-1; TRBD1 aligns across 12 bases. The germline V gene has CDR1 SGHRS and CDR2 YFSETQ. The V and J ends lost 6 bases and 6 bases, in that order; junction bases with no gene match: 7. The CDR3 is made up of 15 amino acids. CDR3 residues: CASNPAGQGANEQFF. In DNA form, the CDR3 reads TGCGCCAGCAACCCGGCGGGACAGGGGGCCAATGAGCAGTTCTTC.

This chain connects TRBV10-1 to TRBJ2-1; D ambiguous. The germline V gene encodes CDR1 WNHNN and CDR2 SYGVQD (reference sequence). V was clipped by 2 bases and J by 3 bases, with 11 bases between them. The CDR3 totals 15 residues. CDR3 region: CASSEVDKFYNEQFF. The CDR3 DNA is TGCGCCAGCAGTGAGGTAGACAAGTTCTACAATGAGCAGTTCTTC.

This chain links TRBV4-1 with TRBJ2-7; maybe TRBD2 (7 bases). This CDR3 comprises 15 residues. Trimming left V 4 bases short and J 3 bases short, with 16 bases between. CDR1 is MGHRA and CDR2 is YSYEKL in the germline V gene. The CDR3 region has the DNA TGCGCCAGCAGCCGAGACGGAGGGGGGGACTACGAGCAGTACTTC. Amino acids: CASSRDGGGDYEQYF.

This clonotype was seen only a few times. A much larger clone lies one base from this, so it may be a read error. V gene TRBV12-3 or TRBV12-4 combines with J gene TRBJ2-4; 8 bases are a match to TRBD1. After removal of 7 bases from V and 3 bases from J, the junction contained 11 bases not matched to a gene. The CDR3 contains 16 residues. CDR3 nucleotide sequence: TGTGCCAGCACCGACGGACAGGGAATCTTCAAAAACATTCAGTACTTC. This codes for CASTDGQGIFKNIQYF.

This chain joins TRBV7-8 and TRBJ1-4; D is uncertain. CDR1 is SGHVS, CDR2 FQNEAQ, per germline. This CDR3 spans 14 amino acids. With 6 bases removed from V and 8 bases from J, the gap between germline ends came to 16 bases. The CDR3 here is CASRPGRNPEKLFF. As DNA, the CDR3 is TGTGCCAGCAGGCCCGGTCGGAATCCGGAAAAACTGTTTTTT.

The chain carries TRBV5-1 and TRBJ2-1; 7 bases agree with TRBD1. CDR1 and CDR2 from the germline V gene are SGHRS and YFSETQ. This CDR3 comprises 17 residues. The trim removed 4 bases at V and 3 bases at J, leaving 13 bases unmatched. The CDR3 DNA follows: TGCGCCAGCAGCCCCAGACAAGACAGGGACCTCTACAATGAGCAGTTCTTC. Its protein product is CASSPRQDRDLYNEQFF.

The CDR3 loop is CASSKGLNEQFF. CDR3 coding DNA: TGCGCCAGCAGTAAGGGGCTCAATGAGCAGTTCTTC. The genes are TRBV5-1 and TRBJ2-1; TRBD1 might be the D (5 bases). The germline CDR1 and CDR2 sequences are SGHRS and YFSETQ. Trimming took off 5 bases at V and 6 bases at J, with 9 bases between the two ends. This CDR3 has 12 residues.